The 25 T cell receptor beta chains below were found in one sample sequenced in a study of CD8+ T cells in alopecia areata. Treatment described: oral pan-JAK inhibitor, 5-10 mg twice daily. cDNA reverse transcribed from extracted RNA served as the sequencing template. The method was immunoSEQ multiplex PCR; TCRdb's version includes in-frame clones alone and lacks a portion of them. The sample includes roughly 120,000 clones, roughly 50% of them seen just once. Specimen: CD8+ T cells sorted from blood, collected at week 4, from a patient treated with tofacitinib. The receptors stem from a human donor with alopecia areata.

The chain uses TRBV29-1 and TRBJ2-5; 7 bases align to TRBD1. The CDR3 totals 13 residues. CDR1 is SQVTM and CDR2 is ANQGSEA in the germline V gene. With 7 bases clipped from V and 1 base from J, the junction kept 6 bases outside the gene matches. CDR3 nucleotide sequence: TGCAGCGGGGACAGAGGGGGCCAAGAGACCCAGTACTTC. It yields the protein CSGDRGGQETQYF.

The genes are TRBV7-9 and TRBJ1-2; TRBD1 is a possible D gene (5 bases). Germline V CDR1 and CDR2: SEHNR, FQNEAQ (reference sequence). Trimming removed 5 bases from V and 6 bases from J, with 10 bases in between. This CDR3 contains 12 residues. CDR3 nucleotide sequence: TGTGCCAGCAGCCCCCTGGGGGATGGCTACACCTTC. Translation gives CASSPLGDGYTF. The entire variable domain, with the rest obtained from reference TRBV7-9 and TRBJ1-2, is as follows: DTGVSQNPRHKITKRGQNVTFRCDPISEHNRLYWYRQTLGQGPEFLTYFQNEAQLEKSRLLSDRFSAERPKGSFSTLEIQRTEQGDSAMYLCASSPLGDGYTFGSGTRLTVV.

The V and J genes are TRBV29-1 and TRBJ2-1; D assignment may be TRBD1 or TRBD2 (6 bases each). Deletions cut 3 bases from V and 9 bases from J, with 12 bases between. The germline V gene encodes CDR1 SQVTM and CDR2 ANQGSEA. This CDR3 has 12 amino acids. The CDR3 bases are TGCAGCGTTGAGGGGGGACAAGTTGAGCAGTTCTTC. Translating gives CSVEGGQVEQFF.

The CDR3 reads CSVDGQGESYEQYF. In DNA form, the CDR3 reads TGCAGCGTTGATGGTCAGGGGGAGAGCTACGAGCAGTACTTC. The gene calls are TRBV29-1 and TRBJ2-7; 7 positions agree with TRBD1. Germline V CDR1 and CDR2: SQVTM, ANQGSEA. J was trimmed by 3 bases and V by 3 bases; bases with no gene match: 8. This CDR3 contains 14 residues.

The chain recombines TRBV29-1 with TRBJ2-1; no clear D gene. Per the germline V gene, CDR1 is SQVTM and CDR2 is ANQGSEA. Trimming removed 4 bases at V and 7 bases at J, with 8 bases between. The CDR3 has 11 amino acids. This chain's CDR3 is CSVASMNEQFF. DNA of the CDR3: TGCAGCGTTGCGAGCATGAATGAGCAGTTCTTC.

This clone appeared once. The V and J genes are TRBV18 and TRBJ2-4; D may be TRBD1 (6 bases). The CDR3 is made up of 15 amino acids. Germline-derived CDR1 and CDR2 are KGHSH and LQKENI. V lost 3 bases and J lost 5, with 14 bases in between. CDR3 amino acids: CASSPLVGAENIQYF. Written as DNA, the CDR3 is TGTGCCAGCTCACCCCTGGTGGGGGCGGAAAACATTCAGTACTTC.

The chain couples TRBV7-3 to TRBJ2-1; TRBD2 might be the D (6 bases). Trimming took off 6 bases at V and 6 bases at J, with 15 bases between the two ends. Per the germline V gene, CDR1 is SGHTA and CDR2 is FQGTGA. This CDR3 is 14 amino acids long. In nucleotides, the CDR3 is TGTGCCAGCAGAGAGGGGTTGGGAGGCAATGAGCAGTTCTTC. It codes for CASREGLGGNEQFF.

This clone was counted a few times. The chain has TRBV30 and TRBJ2-7; D is unresolved. Germline V gives CDR1 GTSNPN, CDR2 SVGIG (reference sequence). V was clipped by 3 bases and J by 7 bases, with 16 bases between them. The length of the CDR3 is 13 residues. This CDR3 reads CAWRVKGSVEQYF. The DNA of the CDR3 is TGTGCCTGGAGGGTCAAAGGGTCGGTAGAGCAGTACTTC.

This clone was picked up one time. J is TRBJ2-5 and V is TRBV7-9, with D perhaps TRBD1 (5 bases). Germline V gene data show CDR1 as SEHNR and CDR2 as FQNEAQ (reference sequence). The CDR3 loop spans 14 amino acids. Trimming cost V 1 base and J 1 base, with 7 bases left between them. The CDR3 loop is CASSLGGGQETQYF. The CDR3 DNA is TGTGCCAGCAGCTTAGGGGGCGGCCAAGAGACCCAGTACTTC.

This clone occurred a few times. V usage is TRBV29-1 and J usage is TRBJ2-1; TRBD2 is a possible D gene (6 bases). Trimming took off 6 bases at V and 5 bases at J, with 17 bases between the two ends. The CDR3 extends over 14 amino acids. Per the germline V gene, CDR1 is SQVTM and CDR2 is ANQGSEA. CDR3 in amino acids: CSVPTSEVDNEQFF. The CDR3 DNA reads TGCAGCGTACCGACTAGTGAGGTGGACAATGAGCAGTTCTTC.

The chain couples TRBV15 to TRBJ2-1, with TRBD1 identical over 7 bases. The CDR3 consists of 13 residues. The J segment lost 6 bases and the V segment lost 4 bases, leaving 3 bases of the junction unmatched. CDR1 is LNHNV and CDR2 is YYDKDF in the germline V gene (reference sequence). The CDR3 protein is CATSKDRSNEQFF. The CDR3 coding sequence is TGTGCCACCAGCAAGGACAGGTCCAATGAGCAGTTCTTC.

V and J are TRBV19 and TRBJ2-2; D ambiguous. V lost 3 bases to trimming and J lost 6 bases, with 2 bases between them. There are 11 residues in the CDR3. CDR1 and CDR2 (germline): LNHDA, SQIVND (reference sequence). As DNA, the CDR3 is TGTGCCAGTAGTATTCCCGGGGAGCTGTTTTTT. This gives the protein CASSIPGELFF.

The CDR3 reads CSVGNPGTSGANVLTF. In DNA form, the CDR3 reads TGCAGCGTTGGTAACCCAGGGACCTCTGGGGCCAACGTCCTGACTTTC. The chain uses TRBV29-1 and TRBJ2-6; D is possibly TRBD1 or TRBD2 (5 bases each). This CDR3 contains 16 residues. Germline-derived CDR1 and CDR2 are SQVTM and ANQGSEA. Trimming stripped 4 bases from V and 0 bases from J, with 13 bases between.

This clone was seen a handful of times. The genes are TRBV29-1 and TRBJ1-2; TRBD1 aligns across 9 bases. V shed 6 bases, J shed 4 bases, and the junction held 9 bases outside the gene matches. The germline V gene encodes CDR1 SQVTM and CDR2 ANQGSEA. The CDR3 length is 14 residues. The CDR3 DNA follows: TGCAGCGTCCTCCGGGACAGGGATATCTATGGCTACACCTTC. Protein sequence: CSVLRDRDIYGYTF. Full variable domain (rest looked up from reference TRBV29-1 and TRBJ1-2): SAVISQKPSRDICQRGTSLTIQCQVDSQVTMMFWYRQQPGQSLTLIATANQGSEATYESGFVIDKFPISRPNLTFSTLTVSNMSPEDSSIYLCSVLRDRDIYGYTFGSGTRLTVV.

This clone was counted a few times. The J gene is TRBJ2-7, the V gene TRBV7-8, with 7 nucleotides matching TRBD1. Germline V gene sequence: CDR1 SGHVS, CDR2 FQNEAQ. V lost 3 bases, J lost 5 bases, and 10 bases stayed unmatched. This CDR3 is 15 amino acids long. The CDR3 sequence is CASSLTGQNFHEQYF. The CDR3 DNA reads TGTGCCAGCAGCTTGACAGGGCAGAACTTCCACGAGCAGTACTTC.

The J gene is TRBJ1-5, the V gene TRBV7-2, with unresolved D. CDR1 SGHTA and CDR2 FQGNSA come from the germline V gene. The V and J ends lost 1 base and 7 bases respectively, with 8 bases between them. The CDR3 extends over 13 amino acids. Here the CDR3 DNA reads TGTGCCAGCAGCTTAGATCTCGGGCAGCCCCAGCATTTT. Residues: CASSLDLGQPQHF.

This clone was counted only a few times. The chain joins TRBV29-1 to TRBJ2-2; the match to TRBD1 covers 9 bases. This CDR3 has 16 amino acids. Unmatched junction bases numbered 11, after V lost 3 bases and J lost 6 bases. The germline CDR1 and CDR2 sequences are SQVTM and ANQGSEA. Here the CDR3 DNA reads TGCAGCGTTGAGCGGGGTGGGACAGGGACGGCCGGGGAGCTGTTTTTT. This sequence encodes CSVERGGTGTAGELFF.

Ten or more counts support this clone. This chain links TRBV6-4 with TRBJ2-3; D remains ambiguous. CDR1 MRHNA and CDR2 SNTAGT come from the germline V gene. The V end lost 4 bases, the J end lost 2 bases, and 7 bases lay between the germline ends. This CDR3 contains 13 residues. CDR3 loop: CASSVKDTDTQYF. In DNA form, the CDR3 reads TGTGCCAGCAGTGTCAAGGACACAGATACGCAGTATTTT.

In its sample, this clone was seen a few times. V is TRBV7-9 and J is TRBJ2-1, with 7 bases lining up with TRBD1. Trimming removed 1 base from V and 7 bases from J; junction bases left unmatched: 4. CDR3 size: 14 residues. From germline, CDR1 is SEHNR and CDR2 FQNEAQ (reference sequence). The CDR3, as DNA: TGTGCCAGCAGCTTAGAAAGGGGGCGGAATGAGCAGTTCTTC. Translating it yields CASSLERGRNEQFF.

This chain uses TRBV27 with TRBJ1-2; D uncertain. Trimming shortened V by 0 bases and J by 7 bases, and 15 bases separated the two germline ends. The V gene's germline CDR1 is MNHEY and CDR2 SMNVEV (reference sequence). The CDR3 is 15 amino acids. CDR3: CASSLSSPGASGYTF. The DNA for the CDR3 is TGTGCCAGCAGTTTATCGAGTCCCGGAGCAAGTGGCTACACCTTC.

The J gene is TRBJ1-2, the V gene TRBV7-2, with D perhaps matching TRBD1 (5 bases). CDR3 length: 13 amino acids. The V gene's germline CDR1 is SGHTA and CDR2 FQGNSA. V was trimmed by 5 bases and J by 4 bases, leaving 11 bases between them. The CDR3 nucleotides read TGTGCCAGCAGCCAGAATGGGGCCTATGGCTACACCTTC. It codes for CASSQNGAYGYTF.

This clone was seen a single time. CDR3 nucleotide sequence: TGCGCCAGCAGCCAAGGGGGCGAGAACACTGAAGCTTTCTTT. Translated, it gives CASSQGGENTEAFF. The chain carries TRBV4-1 and TRBJ1-1, with D possibly being TRBD1 (5 bases). The germline V gene has CDR1 MGHRA and CDR2 YSYEKL. V gave up 1 base and J gave up 1 base, with 7 bases separating them. The CDR3 has 14 amino acids.

In DNA, the CDR3 is TGTGCCTGGATGCTGACAGGGGGCTCCTACGAGCAGTACTTC. It translates to CAWMLTGGSYEQYF. The V call is TRBV30, the J call TRBJ2-7, with 9 bases lining up with TRBD1. The length of the CDR3 is 14 residues. Germline lookup yields CDR1 GTSNPN and CDR2 SVGIG (reference sequence). V trimming: 4 bases; J trimming: 0 bases; junction bases outside the gene matches: 4.

In this sample, this clone turned up a few times. The J gene is TRBJ2-1, the V gene TRBV29-1; 7 positions match TRBD1. Germline V gene sequence: CDR1 SQVTM, CDR2 ANQGSEA. The CDR3 totals 14 residues. Trimming took 2 bases from V and 4 from J; bases not matched to a gene: 5. CDR3 nucleotides: TGCAGCGTTGAAAACCGGGACAGTTACAATGAGCAGTTCTTC. As protein: CSVENRDSYNEQFF.

This sequence joins TRBV27 and TRBJ1-2; 8 bases fit TRBD1. Germline loops: CDR1 MNHEY, CDR2 SMNVEV (reference sequence). CDR3 size: 15 residues. The junction had 9 bases not matched to a gene; V was cut back by 5 bases and J by 4 bases. The CDR3 bases are TGTGCCAGCAGTCTCGACCCGGGACAGGCCTATGGCTACACCTTC. It is translated as CASSLDPGQAYGYTF.